Below are 19 T cell receptor beta chains sequenced from a single sample in a study of cytomegalovirus exposure and HLA in healthy donors. The assay was immunoSEQ multiplex PCR, and TCRdb's table has in-frame clones only and misses some. The top ten hold about 5% of the sample, which has roughly 59,000 clones, 80% to 95% seen once. The sample consisted of PBMCs. These TCRs come from a man younger than 35 in good health and CMV-seropositive.

The chain has TRBV30 and TRBJ2-7; TRBD2 might be the D (6 bases). V shed 1 base and J shed 2 bases, with 6 bases lying between them. The CDR3 has 12 residues. Germline V CDR1 and CDR2: GTSNPN, SVGIG (reference sequence). CDR3 DNA: TGTGCCTGGAGTGGCGGGGCCTACGAGCAGTACTTC. Encoded protein: CAWSGGAYEQYF.

The chain uses TRBV30 and TRBJ2-5; 10 nucleotides match TRBD1. Germline-derived CDR1 and CDR2 are GTSNPN and SVGIG (reference sequence). V lost 4 bases, J lost 5 bases, and 13 bases stayed unmatched. The CDR3 is made up of 16 amino acids. As DNA, the CDR3 is TGTGCCTGGAAACGACAGGGGGCTTTGGGTGTGGAGACCCAGTACTTC. Its translation: CAWKRQGALGVETQYF.

The rearrangement uses TRBV28 and TRBJ2-5; D not certain. The CDR3 contains 11 residues. In germline, CDR1 is MDHEN, CDR2 SYDVKM. V lost 10 bases and J lost 4, with 10 bases in between. CDR3 nucleotides: TGTGCCACCAACGAACTAGAGACCCAGTACTTC. Protein product: CATNELETQYF.

V and J are TRBV7-3 and TRBJ2-7; tentatively, D is TRBD2 (5 bases). Per the germline V gene, CDR1 is SGHTA and CDR2 is FQGTGA. Trimming cost V 5 bases and J 0 bases, with 17 bases left between them. This CDR3 is built from 16 residues. The CDR3 is CASSERGQDSSYEQYF. The CDR3 region has the DNA TGTGCCAGCAGCGAAAGAGGGCAGGACTCCTCCTACGAGCAGTACTTC.

The CDR3 protein is CASNYLSNQPQHF. For the CDR3, the DNA is TGTGCCAGCAATTATCTTAGCAATCAGCCCCAGCATTTT. This sequence joins TRBV6-5 and TRBJ1-5, with D unclear. The length of the CDR3 is 13 residues. CDR1 MNHEY and CDR2 SVGAGI come from the germline V gene. V was trimmed by 7 bases and J by 0 bases, leaving 7 bases between them.

The rearrangement joins TRBV7-3 to TRBJ2-1; 7 nucleotides align to TRBD2. Germline V CDR1 and CDR2: SGHTA, FQGTGA. V lost 2 bases and J lost 5; bases outside the gene matches: 9. CDR3 length: 16 residues. The CDR3 here is CASSLWGGSVNNEQFF. CDR3 in DNA: TGTGCCAGCAGCTTATGGGGCGGGAGTGTCAACAATGAGCAGTTCTTC.

The rearrangement links TRBV19 to TRBJ2-2; D possibly corresponds to TRBD1 (6 bases). Germline V gives CDR1 LNHDA, CDR2 SQIVND (reference sequence). Trimming left V 7 bases short and J 2 bases short, with 14 bases between. The CDR3 has 15 amino acids. The CDR3 nucleotides are TGTGCCAGTAAGAATCGGGACATTAACACCGGGGAGCTGTTTTTT. Protein: CASKNRDINTGELFF.

The chain joins TRBV25-1 to TRBJ2-1, with D hard to call. V dropped 6 bases and J dropped 8 bases, with 20 bases sitting between them. The CDR3 has 15 amino acids. Germline values: CDR1 MGHDK, CDR2 SYGVNS. In nucleotides, the CDR3 is TGTGCCAGCAGCCACCCCCGTGGTACCCAGGATGAGCAGTTCTTC. It codes for CASSHPRGTQDEQFF.

This clone appeared once. This sequence joins TRBV5-1 and TRBJ2-2; 11 bases agree with TRBD2. The trim removed 4 bases at V and 3 bases at J, leaving 5 bases unmatched. Germline V lookup: CDR1 SGHRS, CDR2 YFSETQ. This CDR3 contains 16 residues. The CDR3, as DNA: TGCGCCAGCAGCCCTGGGACTAGCGGAGACACCGGGGAGCTGTTTTTT. Translation: CASSPGTSGDTGELFF.

The rearrangement links TRBV19 to TRBJ2-5, with TRBD1 as a possible D gene (5 bases). CDR1 is LNHDA and CDR2 is SQIVND in the germline V gene (reference sequence). The CDR3 runs 13 residues. The V and J ends lost 6 bases and 5 bases respectively, with 13 bases between them. The CDR3, as DNA: TGTGCCAGTAGACAGACAGACTGGGAGACCCAGTACTTC. It specifies CASRQTDWETQYF.

This chain uses TRBV9 with TRBJ2-3, with TRBD2 identical over 10 bases. CDR1 is SGDLS and CDR2 is YYNGEE in the germline V gene. V gave up 3 bases and J gave up 5 bases; unmatched junction bases: 9. This CDR3 is 16 amino acids long. The CDR3 region has the DNA TGTGCCAGCAGCGCCCGACTAGCGGGTATATTAGATACGCAGTATTTT. Encoded protein: CASSARLAGILDTQYF.

The chain couples TRBV5-1 to TRBJ2-7; 10 bases map to TRBD2. Unmatched junction bases numbered 6, after V lost 4 bases and J lost 2 bases. The CDR3 spans 15 residues. The germline CDR1 and CDR2 sequences are SGHRS and YFSETQ. CDR3 protein: CASSPGTSEPYEQYF. In DNA, the CDR3 is TGCGCCAGCAGCCCCGGGACTAGCGAGCCCTACGAGCAGTACTTC.

This clone was seen a handful of times. The CDR3 DNA reads as TGTGCCAGCAGCCAATATGGGCCAGGGCCCCCCGGCTACGAGCAGTACTTC. Amino acids: CASSQYGPGPPGYEQYF. The chain employs TRBV14 and TRBJ2-7; D is possibly TRBD1 (5 bases). The length of the CDR3 is 17 residues. V lost 2 bases and J 3 bases, leaving 20 bases between the germline ends. Looked up from germline, CDR1 is SGHDN and CDR2 is FVKESK.

The chain links TRBV9 to TRBJ2-3; 8 positions agree with TRBD2. This CDR3 spans 16 amino acids. With V trimmed by 0 bases and J by 4 bases, 7 bases remained unmatched. Germline V gene lookup returns CDR1 SGDLS and CDR2 YYNGEE. CDR3 coding DNA: TGTGCCAGCAGCGTAGCGGGAGGGCCTGCCTCAGATACGCAGTATTTT. It yields the protein CASSVAGGPASDTQYF.

V and J are TRBV2 and TRBJ2-2; D perhaps matches TRBD2 (5 bases). CDR1 is SNHLY and CDR2 is FYNNEI in the germline V gene. The CDR3 covers 14 residues. The germline V and J ends were trimmed by 8 bases and 2 bases, with 12 bases remaining between them. CDR3 protein: CASGRTLNTGELFF. The CDR3 nucleotides are TGTGCCAGCGGCCGGACTCTCAACACCGGGGAGCTGTTTTTT.

The chain recombines TRBV5-4 with TRBJ2-6; the D gene is possibly TRBD2 (7 bases). The CDR3 runs 16 residues. The germline V and J ends were trimmed by 5 bases and 4 bases, with 16 bases remaining between them. The germline V gene encodes CDR1 SGHNT and CDR2 YYREEE (reference sequence). CDR3 DNA sequence: TGTGCCAGCAGGCTCCGAGGGGGGGCCGGGGCCAACGTCCTGACTTTC. Translated: CASRLRGGAGANVLTF.

This chain connects TRBV7-2 to TRBJ2-7; 9 positions agree with TRBD1. Germline CDR1 is SGHTA and CDR2 is FQGNSA. The V segment lost 5 bases and the J segment 3 bases; nucleotides outside the gene matches: 11. The CDR3 totals 16 residues. CDR3: CASSPRPGTGIYEQYF. The CDR3 bases are TGTGCCAGCAGCCCGCGTCCCGGGACAGGGATCTACGAGCAGTACTTC. Looking up the rest from reference TRBV7-2 and TRBJ2-7 gives the full variable domain: GAGVSQSPSNKVTEKGKDVELRCDPISGHTALYWYRQSLGQGLEFLIYFQGNSAPDKSGLPSDRFSAERTGGSVSTLTIQRTQQEDSAVYLCASSPRPGTGIYEQYFGPGTRLTVT.

The J gene is TRBJ2-1, the V gene TRBV4-1; D is ambiguous. The CDR3 extends over 17 amino acids. Germline V gene lookup returns CDR1 MGHRA and CDR2 YSYEKL. V was pared by 1 base and J by 3 bases, with 16 bases between. The CDR3, as DNA: TGCGCCAGCAGCCAAGGCCCCTCAGCGAACATCTACAATGAGCAGTTCTTC. It encodes CASSQGPSANIYNEQFF.

The chain is built from TRBV11-3 and TRBJ2-3; TRBD2 matches 11 bases. CDR3 length: 14 amino acids. Trimming took 8 bases from V and 3 from J; bases not matched to a gene: 4. Germline-derived CDR1 and CDR2 are SGHNT and YENEEA. This CDR3 reads CASGLAGGTDTQYF. For the CDR3, the DNA is TGTGCCAGCGGACTAGCGGGTGGAACAGATACGCAGTATTTT.